This T cell receptor (beta chain) was captured by sequencing in a study of blood T cell repertoires in COVID-19 (dated by TCRdb to 2019 to 2021). Regarding the complete study: Collaborator samples came from the United States, Italy and Spain and covered acute and convalescent phases of COVID-19. The prospective study material was composed of cDNA or gDNA derived from T cells, B-cell-depleted T cells, or PBMCs. Subjects who had been exposed to COVID-19, were actively infected with it, or had recovered from it provided the deeply sampled blood TCRbeta repertoires that made up the dataset. The repertoires were made available in a free public database intended to serve as a resource for research on the immune response to SARS-CoV-2. The samples were drawn from two sources: the first 160 participants of the ongoing ImmuneRACE study, and 1,254 subjects contributed by 6 global collaborators. Nearly every sample came with metadata listing a de-identified subject ID, COVID-19 status, age in years and sex. Where available, HLA class I and class II types were taken from metadata supplied by the sample provider and were not determined by assay-based typing.

The immunoSEQ Assay, a bias-controlled multiplex PCR, was used to amplify TCRbeta CDR3 regions from genomic DNA. On the study's bioinformatics: Within the assay, amplification of reference gene primers was used to estimate how many nucleated cells each sample contained. Sequence reads were collapsed and filtered to measure the absolute abundance of every unique TCRbeta CDR3 rearrangement. For each sample, productive Simpson clonality was calculated by taking the square root of Simpson's diversity index across productive rearrangements. TCRdb's version of the immuneACCESS table is confined to in-frame rearrangements and falls short of the full clone set. An unresolved V gene accounts for under half of the shortfall where checked; the remainder is of unknown origin. That table supplies the V and J calls and clone size; D and trimming were determined from the DNA. This sample lists about 69,000 clones; approximately 78% were detected once. Of the sample, 25% to 30% is held by the ten largest clones.

Summary of the overall study and its limitations: Clinical and demographic metadata were provided uncurated, with the amount varying by source and participant.

Each collaborating institution followed its own protocols to collect whole blood in K2EDTA tubes. For TCRbeta analysis, collaborators shipped samples as frozen whole blood, isolated PBMCs, or DNA extracted from either of those sample types. CDR3 length: 14 amino acids, cysteine to phenylalanine. Only CDR3 DNA remains: 42 bases, in frame from the first base. In the germline V gene, CDR1 corresponds to MGHRA and CDR2 to YSYEKL. Unmatched junction bases come to 5, with V trimmed by 4 bases and J by 3 bases. In regard to this clone: What antigen it recognizes has not been identified. It has no much larger one-base neighbor in the sample; base qualities were not kept.

The sample taken for sequencing was peripheral blood. Here the chain combines TRBV4-1 and TRBJ2-7; 8 junctional bases match TRBD1. This receptor was taken from a human donor in a cohort sampled during active COVID-19. The CDR3 is CASSPGTGNYEQYF. Read as DNA, the sequence is TGCGCCAGCAGCCCCGGGACAGGCAACTACGAGCAGTACTTC.